This T cell receptor beta chain was sequenced during a study of cytomegalovirus exposure and HLA in healthy donors. Whole-study findings and limits: For presence/absence analyses, sequencing depth was assumed to be roughly uniform across donors. It is likely that the observed cluster of highly shared sequence variants was a sequencing artifact. Later analysis demonstrated an association between a missense DCLRE1C variant and TCR beta V- and J-gene trimming.

The CDR3 totals 13 residues. V was clipped by 0 bases and J by 9 bases, with 10 bases between them. The germline CDR1 and CDR2 sequences are SGHNT and YYREEE (reference sequence). Notes on this clone: What it binds is unknown.

The study sampled nominally healthy donors, though unrecorded immune exposures were likely. PCR involved 60 Vbeta and 13 Jbeta primers. Libraries were prepared by immunoSEQ multiplex PCR; TCRdb keeps only in-frame clonotypes and omits some of them. This table has under 200,000 clones, about 80% appearing once. The chain joins TRBV5-4 to TRBJ2-1, with TRBD2 as a possible D gene (5 bases). This clonotype originated in a woman between 45 and 60 years old in good health and CMV-seronegative. Sequencing used PBMCs. The CDR3 region is CASSLAGGIEQFF. CDR3 bases: TGTGCCAGCAGCTTGGCAGGAGGTATTGAGCAGTTCTTC. Combining the CDR3 with reference TRBV5-4 and TRBJ2-1 gives the whole variable domain ETGVTQSPTHLIKTRGQQVTLRCSSQSGHNTVSWYQQALGQGPQFIFQYYREEENGRGNFPPRFSGLQFPNYSSELNVNALELDDSALYLCASSLAGGIEQFFGPGTRLTVL.